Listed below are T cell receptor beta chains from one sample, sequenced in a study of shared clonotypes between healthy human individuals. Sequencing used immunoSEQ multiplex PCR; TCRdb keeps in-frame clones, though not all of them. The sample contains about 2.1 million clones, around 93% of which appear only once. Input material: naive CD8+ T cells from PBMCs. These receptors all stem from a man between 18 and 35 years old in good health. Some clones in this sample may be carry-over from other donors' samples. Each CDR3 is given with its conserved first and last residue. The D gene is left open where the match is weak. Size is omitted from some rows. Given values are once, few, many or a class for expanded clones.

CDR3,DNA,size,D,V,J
CASIPLTGELFF,TGTGCCAGCATACCTCTAACCGGGGAGCTGTTTTTT,NA,NA,TRBV7-2,TRBJ2-2
CATGTLHEQYF,TGTGCCACCGGGACGCTACACGAGCAGTACTTC,NA,NA,TRBV6-5,TRBJ2-7
CASSVDDRAYTEAFF,TGTGCCAGCAGCGTAGATGACAGGGCGTACACTGAAGCTTTCTTT,NA,TRBD1,TRBV9,TRBJ1-1
CASSLYDRDAAFF,TGTGCCAGCAGCCTCTACGACAGGGACGCAGCTTTCTTT,NA,TRBD1,TRBV9,TRBJ1-1
CASSLAEDGSSTDTQYF,TGCGCCAGCAGCCTAGCGGAAGATGGATCGAGCACAGATACGCAGTATTTT,NA,TRBD2,TRBV5-1,TRBJ2-3
CASSQDTGGLFF,TGCGCCAGCAGCCAAGACACCGGAGGACTGTTTTTT,NA,NA,TRBV4-1,TRBJ1-4
CASSVAKTGVEGRNANTGELFF,TGTGCCAGCAGCGTAGCCAAAACAGGGGTAGAAGGCCGTAACGCGAACACCGGGGAGCTGTTTTTT,NA,TRBD1,TRBV9,TRBJ2-2
CASSPPLANTGELFF,TGTGCCAGCTCACCACCGTTAGCTAACACCGGGGAGCTGTTTTTT,NA,NA,TRBV18,TRBJ2-2
CASSPRQGGRNEQYF,TGCGCCAGCAGCCCTAGACAGGGGGGAAGGAACGAGCAGTACTTC,NA,TRBD1,TRBV4-3,TRBJ2-7
CAWMRGEFPMNTEAFF,TGTGCCTGGATGCGAGGGGAATTCCCGATGAACACTGAAGCTTTCTTT,few,NA,TRBV30,TRBJ1-1
CASSAGRRDEQFF,TGTGCCAGCAGTGCCGGGAGGCGGGATGAGCAGTTCTTC,NA,TRBD2,TRBV13,TRBJ2-1
CASSAGTGLSPYEQYF,TGTGCCAGCAGCGCAGGGACAGGGCTGTCCCCCTACGAGCAGTACTTC,NA,TRBD1,TRBV14,TRBJ2-7
CASSGNAGTQYF,TGTGCCAGCAGCGGAAATGCGGGTACGCAGTATTTT,NA,NA,TRBV11-1,TRBJ2-3
CASSVLAVNSVYDYTF,TGTGCCAGCAGTGTTCTGGCGGTCAACTCGGTATACGACTACACCTTC,NA,NA,TRBV9,TRBJ1-2
CASSQEMEETQYF,TGTGCCAGCAGCCAAGAAATGGAAGAGACCCAGTACTTC,NA,NA,TRBV4-2,TRBJ2-5
CASSATGGEDNTEAFF,TGTGCCAGTAGTGCGACAGGGGGCGAGGATAACACTGAAGCTTTCTTT,NA,TRBD1,TRBV19,TRBJ1-1
CASRSGRVEVASGGYTF,TGTGCCAGCAGGTCCGGGCGGGTCGAAGTGGCTTCGGGCGGCTACACCTTC,NA,NA,TRBV5-6,TRBJ1-2
CASSELLNTEAFF,TGTGCCAGTAGCGAGCTTTTGAACACTGAAGCTTTCTTT,NA,NA,TRBV19,TRBJ1-1